A single sample gave rise to the 8 T cell receptor beta chains below, sequenced in a study of blood T cell repertoires in COVID-19. Profiled with immunoSEQ multiplex PCR; TCRdb holds only in-frame clones, not every one. This sample has 150,000 or so clones, with around 80% found just once. Sequenced: peripheral blood. These receptors were obtained from a woman of 80 years or more with acute or convalescent COVID-19.

This clone has just one count. CDR3 DNA sequence: TGTGCCAGCAGCCCTACCATAGGGACTAGCGATTTTGTGGGGACCCAGTACTTC. This translates into CASSPTIGTSDFVGTQYF. The chain recombines TRBV7-9 with TRBJ2-5, with 10 bases matching TRBD2. This CDR3 region has 18 residues. The junction had 19 bases not matched to a gene; V was cut back by 5 bases and J by 7 bases. Per the germline V gene, CDR1 is SEHNR and CDR2 is FQNEAQ (reference sequence).

This chain joins TRBV5-6 and TRBJ2-3; 13 bases match TRBD2. The CDR3 sequence is 19 residues long. The germline gives CDR1 SGHDT, CDR2 YYEEEE. V gave up 4 bases and J gave up 6 bases; unmatched junction bases: 17. DNA of the CDR3: TGTGCCAGCAGCGGGACGCCGGGACTAGCGGGGCCAGCTCGGGATACGCAGTATTTT. Translating it yields CASSGTPGLAGPARDTQYF. The full variable domain, with the rest looked up from reference TRBV5-6 and TRBJ2-3, is DAGVTQSPTHLIKTRGQQVTLRCSPKSGHDTVSWYQQALGQGPQFIFQYYEEEERQRGNFPDRFSGHQFPNYSSELNVNALLLGDSALYLCASSGTPGLAGPARDTQYFGPGTRLTVL.

The chain combines TRBV28 with TRBJ2-5; 15 bases are a match to TRBD2. Germline lookup yields CDR1 MDHEN and CDR2 SYDVKM. The junction had 4 bases not matched to a gene; V was cut back by 3 bases and J by 5 bases. This CDR3 contains 16 residues. CDR3 protein: CASSLGLAGGQETQYF. DNA of the CDR3: TGTGCCAGCAGTTTGGGACTAGCGGGAGGCCAGGAGACCCAGTACTTC. Full variable domain (missing parts from reference TRBV28 and TRBJ2-5): DVKVTQSSRYLVKRTGEKVFLECVQDMDHENMFWYRQDPGLGLRLIYFSYDVKMKEKGDIPEGYSVSREKKERFSLILESASTNQTSMYLCASSLGLAGGQETQYFGPGTRLLVL.

CDR3 sequence: CASSPGMAGYGYTF. The DNA of the CDR3 is TGTGCCAGCTCACCAGGGATGGCGGGATATGGCTACACCTTC. V usage is TRBV18 and J usage is TRBJ1-2; D ambiguous. The CDR3 has 14 amino acids. The V and J ends lost 2 bases and 5 bases respectively, with 12 bases between them. Germline CDR1 and CDR2: KGHSH and LQKENI. Together with reference TRBV18 and TRBJ1-2, the CDR3 gives the full variable domain: NAGVMQNPRHLVRRRGQEARLRCSPMKGHSHVYWYRQLPEEGLKFMVYLQKENIIDESGMPKERFSAEFPKEGPSILRIQQVVRGDSAAYFCASSPGMAGYGYTFGSGTRLTVV.

V gene TRBV14 combines with J gene TRBJ2-1, with TRBD2 identical over 10 bases. The CDR3 is 15 amino acids. Germline CDR1 SGHDN, CDR2 FVKESK. After removal of 5 bases from V and 2 bases from J, the junction contained 3 bases not matched to a gene. The CDR3 DNA sequence: TGTGCCAGCAGCAATCTAGCGGGAGCCTACAATGAGCAGTTCTTC. It encodes CASSNLAGAYNEQFF.

This chain uses TRBV2 with TRBJ2-2, with TRBD1 matching over 8 bases. The CDR3 length is 15 residues. CDR1 is SNHLY and CDR2 is FYNNEI in the germline V gene. The V gene end was trimmed by 6 bases and the J gene end by 1 base; junction bases not matched to a gene: 4. CDR3 loop: CASRKGTGNTGELFF. In DNA form, the CDR3 reads TGTGCCAGCAGGAAAGGGACAGGGAACACCGGGGAGCTGTTTTTT.

This rearrangement joins TRBV7-6 to TRBJ1-1; TRBD1 might be the D (6 bases). Trimming shortened V by 5 bases and J by 5 bases, and 12 bases separated the two germline ends. Germline V CDR1 and CDR2: SGHVS, FNYEAQ. The CDR3 is 13 residues long. The CDR3 nucleotides read TGTGCCAGCAGCCGGGGGGCCCGAACTGAAGCTTTCTTT. Residues: CASSRGARTEAFF.

This sequence joins TRBV5-4 and TRBJ2-1, with D perhaps matching TRBD2 (6 bases). Germline loops: CDR1 SGHNT, CDR2 YYREEE (reference sequence). Trimming took off 4 bases at V and 8 bases at J, with 16 bases between the two ends. The CDR3 has 14 residues. For the CDR3, the DNA is TGTGCCAGCAGCCCGGGGACTGCCTTGGATGAGCAGTTCTTC. Protein: CASSPGTALDEQFF.